The T cell receptor beta chain described here comes from a study of T-cell reconstitution after alpha-beta-depleted transplantation in children. Overall study findings and caveats: At one year after transplant, newly produced T cells mostly accounted for T-cell counts and diversity. There were some patients whose high TCRbeta diversity at day 60 came from surviving recipient T cells and thymic progenitors. Reports say that about two months after transplant, the alpha-beta T cells came out of several hundred graft clones that had expanded.

Germline V gives CDR1 SGHRS, CDR2 YFSETQ. V was clipped by 2 bases and J by 0 bases, with 9 bases between them. The CDR3 length is 16 residues. This sample's TCRbeta library carried unique molecular identifier barcodes. MiXCR, applied by TCRdb to the PCR reads, yields one record per CDR3 protein. The data show about 420,000 distinct CDR3 sequences, around 15% seen once. Comment on this clonotype: Antigen unknown.

The sequences come from PBMCs, mostly from graft donor cells, collected 360 days after TCRalphabeta/CD19-depleted stem cell transplant. The source of this sequence is a boy younger than two who had a stem cell transplant for Wiskott-Aldrich syndrome, so the T cells may come from the graft donor. The chain employs TRBV5-1 and TRBJ2-6, with D maybe TRBD1 (6 bases). For the CDR3, the DNA is TGCGCCAGCAGCTTTCCAGGGGACTCTGGGGCCAACGTCCTGACTTTC. This encodes CASSFPGDSGANVLTF.